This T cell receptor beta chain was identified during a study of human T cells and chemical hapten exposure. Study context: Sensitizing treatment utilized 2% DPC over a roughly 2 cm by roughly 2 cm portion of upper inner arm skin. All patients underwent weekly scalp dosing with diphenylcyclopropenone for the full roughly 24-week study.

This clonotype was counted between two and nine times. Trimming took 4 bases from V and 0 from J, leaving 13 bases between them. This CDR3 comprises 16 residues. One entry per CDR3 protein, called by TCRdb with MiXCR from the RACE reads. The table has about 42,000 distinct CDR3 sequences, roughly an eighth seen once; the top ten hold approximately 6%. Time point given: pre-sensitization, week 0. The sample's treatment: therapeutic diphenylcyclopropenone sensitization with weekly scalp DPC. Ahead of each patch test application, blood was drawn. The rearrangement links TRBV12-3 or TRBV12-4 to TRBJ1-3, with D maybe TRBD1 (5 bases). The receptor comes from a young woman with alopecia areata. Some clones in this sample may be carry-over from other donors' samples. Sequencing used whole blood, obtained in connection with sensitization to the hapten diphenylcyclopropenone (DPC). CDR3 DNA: TGTGCCAGCAGTTCGGGACTCCGGAGCTCTGGAAACACCATATATTTT. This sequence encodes CASSSGLRSSGNTIYF.